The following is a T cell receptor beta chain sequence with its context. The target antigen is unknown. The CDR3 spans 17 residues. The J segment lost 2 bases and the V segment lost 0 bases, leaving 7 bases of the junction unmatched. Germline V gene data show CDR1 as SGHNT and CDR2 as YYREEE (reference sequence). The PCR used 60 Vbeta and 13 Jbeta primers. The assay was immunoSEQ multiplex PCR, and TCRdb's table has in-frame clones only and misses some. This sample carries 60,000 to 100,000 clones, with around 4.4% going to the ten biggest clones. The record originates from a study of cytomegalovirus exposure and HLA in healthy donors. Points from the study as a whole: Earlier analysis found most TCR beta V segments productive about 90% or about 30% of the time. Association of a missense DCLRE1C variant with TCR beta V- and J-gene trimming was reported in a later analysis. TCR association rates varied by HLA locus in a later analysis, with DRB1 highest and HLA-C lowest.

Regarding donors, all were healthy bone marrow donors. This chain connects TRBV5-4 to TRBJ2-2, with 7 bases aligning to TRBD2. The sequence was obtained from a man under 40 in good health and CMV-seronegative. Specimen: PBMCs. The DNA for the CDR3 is TGTGCCAGCAGCTTGGACAGGCTAGCGGTAAACACCGGGGAGCTGTTTTTT. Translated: CASSLDRLAVNTGELFF. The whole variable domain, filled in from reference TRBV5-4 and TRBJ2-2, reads ETGVTQSPTHLIKTRGQQVTLRCSSQSGHNTVSWYQQALGQGPQFIFQYYREEENGRGNFPPRFSGLQFPNYSSELNVNALELDDSALYLCASSLDRLAVNTGELFFGEGSRLTVL.